This T cell receptor beta chain was documented in a study of T cell repertoires in cytomegalovirus infection. Study background: Matching HLA type and CMV infection were both indicated by public TCR beta signatures.

This clonotype appeared a few times. Its antigen is still unknown. In TCRdb, the reads were re-called with MiXCR into one record per CDR3 protein. The table has 600,000 to 700,000 distinct CDR3 sequences, around 35% seen once. Trimming removed 4 bases from V and 5 bases from J, with 10 bases in between. Germline CDR1 reads SGHTA; CDR2 reads FQGNSA. The length of the CDR3 is 13 residues. Study-wide results and limits: In two of eight donors, the top clonotype was HLA-C-restricted CMV-specific. Carriage of CMV together with the relevant HLA was identifiable through cumulative public TCR beta family frequency.

This chain uses TRBV7-2 with TRBJ2-3; D is possibly TRBD2 (5 bases). This specimen consisted of cultured PBMCs, obtained from culture after CMV antigen stimulation. This TCR derives from a human donor in good health (CMV status not recorded). Some clones in this sample may be carry-over from other donors' samples. CDR3 in DNA: TGTGCCAGCAGCTCCGCCGGACTAGATACGCAGTATTTT. This sequence encodes CASSSAGLDTQYF. Full variable domain (remainder filled in from reference TRBV7-2 and TRBJ2-3): GAGVSQSPSNKVTEKGKDVELRCDPISGHTALYWYRQSLGQGLEFLIYFQGNSAPDKSGLPSDRFSAERTGGSVSTLTIQRTQQEDSAVYLCASSSAGLDTQYFGPGTRLTVL.